This T cell receptor (beta chain) is drawn from a study of shared clonotypes between healthy human individuals. Overall study context: In total, the donors were two women and a few men aged 18 to 49.

Per the germline V gene, CDR1 is MDHEN and CDR2 is SYDVKM. Germline trimming cut 8 bases from V and 6 bases from J; bases unmatched to any gene: 14. The CDR3 is 16 amino acids. Measured with immunoSEQ multiplex PCR; TCRdb has only the in-frame clones, and not every one. The sample includes about 1 million clones, approximately 72% of them seen just once. HIV-negative, healthy adults without recent acute infections or vaccinations were the donors. The TCR comes from a man aged 18 to 30 in good health. Input material: memory CD4+ T cells sorted from blood. The subset is: CD45RA-negative fraction. The genes are TRBV28 and TRBJ2-1, with 9 bases that match TRBD2. The CDR3: CASRFSSGGSPNEQFF. The CDR3 DNA reads as TGTGCCAGCCGATTCTCGAGCGGGGGGTCACCCAATGAGCAGTTCTTC.